The clone carrying this T cell receptor beta chain has at least ten counts. The data stem from a study of patients with pleural tuberculosis. MiXCR, applied by TCRdb to the reads, yields one record per CDR3 protein. The data hold under 55,000 distinct CDR3 sequences, with approximately 7.9% observed a single time. V gave up 4 bases and J gave up 3 bases, with 15 bases separating them. The CDR3 is made up of 15 amino acids. In germline, CDR1 is ENHRY, CDR2 SYGVKD. The sequence derives from a human donor with pleural tuberculosis. J is TRBJ1-1 and V is TRBV10-3; possibly TRBD1 for D (5 bases). The CDR3 sequence is CAISGKRGLDTEAFF. As DNA, the CDR3 is TGTGCCATCAGTGGGAAGAGGGGTTTAGACACTGAAGCTTTCTTT.